This T cell receptor beta chain was recovered during a study of T-cell reconstitution after alpha-beta-depleted transplantation in children. In its sample, this clonotype was seen a few times. What it recognizes is unknown. This CDR3 contains 17 residues. Germline CDR1 and CDR2: SGHVS and FQNEAQ. V was clipped by 1 base and J by 4 bases; unmatched bases: 5. Findings and caveats of the study: Surviving recipient T cells and thymic progenitors underlay high day-60 TCRbeta diversity in some patients. The origin of alpha-beta T cells about two months after transplant was reportedly several hundred expanded graft clones.

The TCRbeta library was prepared with unique molecular identifiers. TCRdb re-called the PCR reads with MiXCR, one entry per CDR3 protein. The sample comprises about 310,000 distinct CDR3 sequences, 23% of which are singletons, and approximately 9.9% rests with the top ten. The receptor's source is a male patient younger than 18 who had a stem cell transplant for acute lymphoblastic leukemia, so the T cells may come from the graft donor. The chain links TRBV7-8 to TRBJ2-1, with 12 bases aligning to TRBD2. This specimen consisted of PBMCs, mostly from graft donor cells, obtained 180 days after TCRalphabeta/CD19-depleted stem cell transplant. The CDR3 reads CASSLDRTSGNYNEQFF. In nucleotides, the CDR3 is TGTGCCAGCAGCTTAGATAGGACTAGCGGGAATTACAATGAGCAGTTCTTC.